Listed below are T cell receptor beta chains from one sample, sequenced in a study of monozygotic twins with inflammatory bowel disease. TCRdb re-called the 5' RACE reads and gives one entry per CDR3 protein, without DNA. The listing contains about 160,000 distinct CDR3 sequences. Source material: blood. The receptors derive from a human donor with ulcerative colitis or Crohn's disease, or a healthy co-twin of an affected twin (not recorded which). CDR3s include the opening cysteine and the closing phenylalanine or tryptophan.

J gene | CDR3 length | V gene | CDR3 protein
TRBJ1-1 | 14 | TRBV20-1 | CSARFWDRGTEAFF
TRBJ2-5 | 15 | TRBV25-1 | CASSQQTGRRETQYF
TRBJ2-5 | 15 | TRBV20-1 | CSASDHLRAQETQYF
TRBJ2-3 | 17 | TRBV5-1 | CASSPGATSGRTDTQYF
TRBJ2-1 | 17 | TRBV18 | CASSPLPLAVPYNEQFF
TRBJ2-7 | 14 | TRBV15 | CATSRAGQNYEQYF
TRBJ2-2 | 13 | TRBV9 | CASSVGVGGELFF
TRBJ2-7 | 15 | TRBV28 | CASSPGGTSNYEQYF
TRBJ1-3 | 14 | TRBV6-1 | CASSPQGARNTIYF
TRBJ1-6 | 14 | TRBV7-2 | CASSTTAGGSPLHF
TRBJ2-3 | 17 | TRBV23-1 | CASSQPGTPHTGDTQYF
TRBJ2-7 | 14 | TRBV7-2 | CASSLNPGGEEQYF
TRBJ2-2 | 15 | TRBV6-1 | CASSGLAVNTGELFF
TRBJ1-1 | 12 | TRBV3-1 | CASSQAGFEAFF
TRBJ2-3 | 16 | TRBV6-5 | CASSYVEGRGRGTQYF
TRBJ1-4 | 15 | TRBV9 | CASSVDVRGNEKLFF
TRBJ1-2 | 14 | TRBV28 | CASRTTGTAYGYTF
TRBJ2-1 | 15 | TRBV5-1 | CASSRQGADYNEQFF
TRBJ2-7 | 15 | TRBV4-2 | CASSQGGVTSAEQYF
TRBJ2-1 | 14 | TRBV18 | CASSPVGNYNEQFF
TRBJ2-7 | 12 | TRBV28 | CASRGAIYEQYF
TRBJ1-1 | 13 | TRBV7-8 | CASSLLRNTEAFF
TRBJ2-4 | 15 | TRBV19 | CASSPSGRAVTAQYF
TRBJ1-3 | 18 | TRBV4-1 | CASSQANRVKSSGNTIYF
TRBJ2-7 | 12 | TRBV30 | CAWTGNSYEQYF
TRBJ2-1 | 14 | TRBV7-3 | CASSLMAGGNEQFF
TRBJ2-1 | 14 | TRBV7-8 | CASSFQGIYNEQFF
TRBJ2-6 | 16 | TRBV21-1 | CASSESFALRANVLTF
TRBJ1-2 | 14 | TRBV4-3 | CASSQETGREGYTF
TRBJ1-6 | 15 | TRBV20-1 | CSALRGMRPNSPLHF
TRBJ1-1 | 15 | TRBV10-3 | CAISGLPQGNTEAFF
TRBJ2-7 | 16 | TRBV14 | CASSQEVAGGPGEQYF
TRBJ1-6 | 18 | TRBV5-4 | CASSLDGRGPSSYSPLHF
TRBJ2-7 | 14 | TRBV5-1 | CASSLDGRFYEQYF
TRBJ2-1 | 14 | TRBV20-1 | CSAPGRGRYNEQFF
TRBJ2-1 | 12 | TRBV29-1 | CSVGLGGHEQFF
TRBJ2-7 | 15 | TRBV20-1 | CSASPMAGDPYEQYF
TRBJ2-2 | 16 | TRBV9 | CASSRTSGKNTGELFF